This is a list of T cell receptor beta chains from one sample in a study of blood T cell repertoires in COVID-19. Produced via immunoSEQ multiplex PCR; TCRdb's table is partial and in-frame only. Of tens of thousands of clones listed, roughly 90% were seen once; the top ten hold about 0.36%. Sequencing was done on a sample of peripheral blood. The receptors come from a human donor in a cohort sampled during active COVID-19. Each CDR3 is given with its conserved first and last residue. D genes are given only for firm matches. Some rows have no size entry. The others give once, few or many, or a class for an expanded clone.

clone_size,j_call,d_call,v_call,cdr3_aa,cdr3_nt
.,TRBJ2-7,TRBD2,TRBV5-6,CASSLTPTSGGYEQYF,TGTGCCAGCAGCTTGACCCCGACTAGCGGGGGTTACGAGCAGTACTTC
once,TRBJ2-5,.,TRBV5-1,CASSPRGAEETQYF,TGCGCCAGCAGCCCCAGGGGAGCGGAAGAGACCCAGTACTTC
.,TRBJ1-5,TRBD1,TRBV27,CASSPMGTGAAAQHF,TGTGCCAGCAGTCCTATGGGGACAGGGGCGGCGGCCCAGCATTTT
.,TRBJ1-1,.,TRBV12-3/TRBV12-4,CASYQENTEAFF,TGTGCCAGTTACCAGGAGAACACTGAAGCTTTCTTT
.,TRBJ1-4,TRBD1,TRBV29-1,CSVRDRATNEKLFF,TGCAGCGTTCGGGACAGAGCAACTAATGAAAAACTGTTTTTT
.,TRBJ2-1,TRBD2,TRBV9,CASSPPLAGRGEQFF,TGTGCCAGCAGCCCGCCACTAGCGGGGCGAGGTGAGCAGTTCTTC
.,TRBJ2-6,TRBD1,TRBV6-5,CASSRQGAGANVLTF,TGTGCCAGCAGTAGACAGGGGGCTGGGGCCAACGTCCTGACTTTC
.,TRBJ1-1,TRBD1,TRBV14,CASSQRTGPEAFF,TGTGCCAGCAGCCAACGGACAGGGCCTGAAGCTTTCTTT
few,TRBJ2-2,.,TRBV11-2,CASSLDRWDSSNTGELFF,TGTGCCAGCAGCTTAGATCGTTGGGACTCCTCGAACACCGGGGAGCTGTTTTTT
.,TRBJ1-1,TRBD1,TRBV5-4,CASSLDPGQETTWDTEAFF,TGTGCCAGCAGCTTGGACCCGGGACAGGAAACTACTTGGGACACTGAAGCTTTCTTT
.,TRBJ1-2,.,TRBV6-6,CASSSPGRYGYTF,TGTGCCAGCAGTTCCCCGGGTCGTTATGGCTACACCTTC
.,TRBJ1-5,.,TRBV10-3,CAIGGEGVGNQPQHF,TGTGCCATCGGGGGGGAAGGGGTCGGCAATCAGCCCCAGCATTTT
.,TRBJ2-3,.,TRBV7-2,CASSPTRENTDTQYF,TGTGCCAGCAGCCCGACTAGGGAGAACACAGATACGCAGTATTTT
once,TRBJ2-7,.,TRBV11-2,CASSGSGFSYEQYF,TGTGCCAGCAGCGGCTCGGGATTCTCCTACGAGCAGTACTTC
.,TRBJ1-1,.,TRBV19,CASSIARGAEAFF,TGTGCCAGTAGTATCGCCCGGGGGGCTGAAGCTTTCTTT
.,TRBJ1-1,.,TRBV4-3,CASSQEALGDTEAFF,TGCGCCAGCAGCCAAGAGGCCCTCGGGGACACTGAAGCTTTCTTT
once,TRBJ1-1,.,TRBV7-6,CASRGELNTEAFF,TGTGCCAGCAGAGGGGAATTGAACACTGAAGCTTTCTTT
.,TRBJ2-7,TRBD1,TRBV4-3,CASSQGTGLYEQYF,TGCGCCAGCAGCCAAGGGACAGGTCTGTACGAGCAGTACTTC
.,TRBJ2-7,.,TRBV5-4,CASSPDGIYEQYF,TGTGCCAGCAGCCCGGACGGGATTTACGAGCAGTACTTC
.,TRBJ1-4,.,TRBV2,CASSAWGLEWHEKLFF,TGTGCCAGCAGTGCGTGGGGCCTCGAATGGCATGAAAAACTGTTTTTT
.,TRBJ1-5,.,TRBV7-2,CASSLTGSNQPQHF,TGTGCCAGCAGCTTAACAGGGTCCAATCAGCCCCAGCATTTT
.,TRBJ2-6,.,TRBV6-6,CASSSDSSGNVLTF,TGTGCCAGCAGTTCGGACTCCTCCGGCAACGTCCTGACTTTC
.,TRBJ1-3,.,TRBV29-1,CSAQGGSGNTIYF,TGCAGCGCCCAAGGGGGTTCTGGAAACACCATATATTTT
.,TRBJ1-1,.,TRBV6-2/TRBV6-3,CASSYPAGRAFF,TGTGCCAGCAGTTACCCCGCGGGGAGGGCTTTCTTT
.,TRBJ1-5,TRBD1,TRBV19,CASSSRAGGADNQPQHF,TGTGCCAGTAGTTCAAGGGCAGGGGGCGCTGACAATCAGCCCCAGCATTTT
.,TRBJ2-5,.,TRBV5-4,CASRPGHGETQYF,TGTGCCAGCAGGCCGGGACACGGAGAGACCCAGTACTTC
.,TRBJ1-4,.,TRBV6-4,CASSRGATNEKLFF,TGTGCCAGCAGTAGGGGTGCAACTAATGAAAAACTGTTTTTT